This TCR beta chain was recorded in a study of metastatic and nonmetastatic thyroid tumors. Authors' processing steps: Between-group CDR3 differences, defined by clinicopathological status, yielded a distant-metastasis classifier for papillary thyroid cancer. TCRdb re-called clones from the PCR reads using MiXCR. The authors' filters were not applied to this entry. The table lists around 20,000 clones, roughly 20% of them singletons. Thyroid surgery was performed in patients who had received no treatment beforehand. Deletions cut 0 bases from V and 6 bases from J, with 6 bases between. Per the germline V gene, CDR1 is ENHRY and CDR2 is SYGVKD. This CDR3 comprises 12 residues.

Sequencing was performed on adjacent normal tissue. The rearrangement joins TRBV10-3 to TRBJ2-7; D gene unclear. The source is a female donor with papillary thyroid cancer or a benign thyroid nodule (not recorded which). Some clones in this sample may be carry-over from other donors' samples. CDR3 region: CAISESKVEQYF. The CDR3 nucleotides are TGTGCCATCAGTGAGTCCAAAGTCGAGCAGTACTTC.